This passage covers 5 T cell receptor beta chains from one sample sequenced in a study of read filtering for tumor transcriptome and immune sequencing. From roughly 0.4 ug of RNA, a library with molecular barcoded alpha/delta and beta/gamma adaptors was made. Each CDR3 protein gets one entry after TCRdb re-called the reads with MiXCR. Altogether 90,000 or so distinct CDR3 sequences are present, 20% to 25% being singletons, with the ten largest covering approximately 10%. The sequenced sample consisted of a population of CD138-negative cells sorted from bone marrow. Every receptor here comes from a donor at least 40 years old with multiple myeloma.

This clonotype was observed a few times. CDR3 sequence reads: CASSENRGRETQYF. The DNA for the CDR3 is TGTGCCAGCAGTGAAAATAGGGGGCGGGAGACCCAGTACTTC. V usage is TRBV6-1 and J usage is TRBJ2-5, with 7 nucleotides matching TRBD1. The CDR3 is 14 residues long. Germline CDR1 and CDR2: MNHNS and SASEGT. Trimming removed 2 bases from V and 5 bases from J; junction bases left unmatched: 5.

The CDR3 coding sequence is TGCGCCAGCAGCACCGGGGGGGAAGAGACCCAGTACTTC. Translation gives CASSTGGEETQYF. The chain joins TRBV5-1 to TRBJ2-5, with 8 nucleotides matching TRBD2. The length of the CDR3 is 13 residues. CDR1 is SGHRS, CDR2 YFSETQ, per germline. J lost 3 bases, V lost 4 bases, and 2 bases had no gene match. Filled out from reference TRBV5-1 and TRBJ2-5, the complete variable domain reads KAGVTQTPRYLIKTRGQQVTLSCSPISGHRSVSWYQQTPGQGLQFLFEYFSETQRNKGNFPGRFSGRQFSNSRSEMNVSTLELGDSALYLCASSTGGEETQYFGPGTRLLVL.

This clonotype was detected many times. V gene TRBV6-1 combines with J gene TRBJ1-1; a weak D match, TRBD1 (6 bases). The CDR3 is 14 residues long. The ends were cut back, 3 bases at V and 6 bases at J, with 14 bases in the middle. Germline loops: CDR1 MNHNS, CDR2 SASEGT. CDR3 protein: CASSDSGGKSEAFF. CDR3 in DNA: TGTGCCAGCAGTGATTCGGGGGGCAAATCTGAAGCTTTCTTT.

This chain connects TRBV7-9 to TRBJ2-2; D is unclear. The CDR3 has 15 amino acids. Trimming shortened V by 2 bases and J by 3 bases, and 10 bases separated the two germline ends. Germline V lookup: CDR1 SEHNR, CDR2 FQNEAQ (reference sequence). CDR3 DNA sequence: TGTGCCAGCAGCTTAAGAGGTTCAGACACCGGGGAGCTGTTTTTT. Protein: CASSLRGSDTGELFF.

This clonotype was seen many times. This rearrangement joins TRBV2 to TRBJ1-5; D is possibly TRBD1 (5 bases). The CDR3 runs to 14 residues. The V gene lost 4 bases and the J gene lost 7 bases, with 14 bases spanning the gap. The germline V gene has CDR1 SNHLY and CDR2 FYNNEI. CDR3 loop: CASSVGRGPQPQHF. CDR3 DNA sequence: TGTGCCAGCAGTGTAGGTCGGGGACCCCAGCCCCAGCATTTT.